The 5 T cell receptor beta chains presented below share a single source sample, sequenced in a study of human CD4 T cells and Enterobacteriaceae (dated by TCRdb to about 2020). Library preparation was by the immunoSEQ multiplex PCR assay. In TCRdb, the immuneACCESS table is reduced to in-frame sequences with V and J assigned. These tables do not hold every clone; where another copy was compared, an unresolved V gene accounts for under half, and the others remain unexplained. The sample table contains roughly 30,000 clones; only one count was recorded for roughly four fifths of them. The top ten clonotypes cover approximately 1.5% of the sample. Memory CD4+ T cells, defined as all CD4+ cells except CD45RA+CCR7+CD95- naive cells, were FACS-sorted on a FACSAria III to over 95% purity. Sequencing was performed on memory CD4+ T cells from blood. Interpreted using the paper, the cell subset or site label stands for: total memory CD4 T cells sorted directly ex vivo, unstimulated. All receptors come from a human donor in good health.

This clone was seen a handful of times. The chain has TRBV9 and TRBJ2-2; perhaps TRBD2 as D (6 bases). V lost 6 bases, J lost 6 bases, and 15 bases lay in between. Per the germline V gene, CDR1 is SGDLS and CDR2 is YYNGEE. The CDR3 spans 14 residues. The CDR3 spells CASKEGSKAGELFF. DNA of the CDR3: TGTGCCAGCAAGGAGGGGTCGAAAGCCGGGGAGCTGTTTTTT.

The J gene is TRBJ2-1, the V gene TRBV6-1, with TRBD2 matching over 11 bases. Germline assignment: CDR1 MNHNS and CDR2 SASEGT. This CDR3 spans 16 amino acids. J lost 7 bases, V lost 0 bases, and 5 bases had no gene match. The CDR3 DNA follows: TGTGCCAGCAGTGAAGCACTAGCGGGAGTTAGGAATGAGCAGTTCTTC. Translating it yields CASSEALAGVRNEQFF.

This clone has a single count. V is TRBV5-1 and J is TRBJ1-2, with D hard to call. V dropped 3 bases and J dropped 6 bases, with 9 bases sitting between them. There are 12 residues in the CDR3. Germline V gives CDR1 SGHRS, CDR2 YFSETQ. CDR3 residues: CASSSDWDGYTF. The CDR3 DNA sequence: TGCGCCAGCAGCTCCGACTGGGATGGCTACACCTTC.

This clone appeared a few times. The J gene is TRBJ1-2, the V gene TRBV11-2; perhaps TRBD1 as D (6 bases). Germline V gives CDR1 SGHAT, CDR2 FQNNGV. Trimming removed 1 base from V and 5 bases from J, with 17 bases in between. The CDR3 is 16 amino acids. The CDR3 sequence: CASSLGVGTLVYGYTF. In DNA form, the CDR3 reads TGTGCCAGCAGCTTAGGGGTCGGGACACTTGTGTATGGCTACACCTTC.

The V and J genes are TRBV5-1 and TRBJ1-1; D gene unclear. This CDR3 contains 13 residues. Germline-derived CDR1 and CDR2 are SGHRS and YFSETQ. Trimming removed 5 bases at V and 8 bases at J, with 16 bases between. CDR3 nucleotide sequence: TGCGCCAGCAGTTACGGAGAAGGAAAAGAAGCTTTCTTT. As protein: CASSYGEGKEAFF.